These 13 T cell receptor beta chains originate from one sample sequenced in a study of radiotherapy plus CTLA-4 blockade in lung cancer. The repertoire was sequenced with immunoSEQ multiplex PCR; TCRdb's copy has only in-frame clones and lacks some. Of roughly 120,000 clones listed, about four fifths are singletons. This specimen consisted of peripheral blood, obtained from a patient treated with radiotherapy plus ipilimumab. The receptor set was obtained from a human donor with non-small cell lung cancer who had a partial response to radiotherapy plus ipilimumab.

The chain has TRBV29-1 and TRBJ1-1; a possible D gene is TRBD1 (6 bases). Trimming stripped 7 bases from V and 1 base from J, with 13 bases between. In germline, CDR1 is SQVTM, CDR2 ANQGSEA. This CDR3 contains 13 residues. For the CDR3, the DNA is TGCAGCGCCGAGCAGGGGAGGAACACTGAAGCTTTCTTT. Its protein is CSAEQGRNTEAFF.

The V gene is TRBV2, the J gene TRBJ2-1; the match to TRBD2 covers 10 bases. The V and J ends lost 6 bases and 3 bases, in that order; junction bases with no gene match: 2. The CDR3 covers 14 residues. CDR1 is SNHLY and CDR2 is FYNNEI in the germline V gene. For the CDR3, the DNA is TGTGCCAGCAGAGCGGGAGGGGGCTACAATGAGCAGTTCTTC. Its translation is CASRAGGGYNEQFF.

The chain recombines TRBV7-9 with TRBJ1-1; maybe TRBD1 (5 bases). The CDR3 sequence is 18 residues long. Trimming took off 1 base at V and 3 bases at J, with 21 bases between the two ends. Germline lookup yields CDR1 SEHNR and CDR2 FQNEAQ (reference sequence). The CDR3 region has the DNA TGTGCCAGCAGCTTAGTCGTGATGTGGTCCCGGGGGTACACTGAAGCTTTCTTT. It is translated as CASSLVVMWSRGYTEAFF.

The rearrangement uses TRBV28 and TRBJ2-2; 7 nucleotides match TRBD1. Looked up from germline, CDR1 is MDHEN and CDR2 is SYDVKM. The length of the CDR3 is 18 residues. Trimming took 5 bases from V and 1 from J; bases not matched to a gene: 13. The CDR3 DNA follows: TGTGCCAGCAGTCCGACAGGGTTTTTTGCCCGGAACACCGGGGAGCTGTTTTTT. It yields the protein CASSPTGFFARNTGELFF.

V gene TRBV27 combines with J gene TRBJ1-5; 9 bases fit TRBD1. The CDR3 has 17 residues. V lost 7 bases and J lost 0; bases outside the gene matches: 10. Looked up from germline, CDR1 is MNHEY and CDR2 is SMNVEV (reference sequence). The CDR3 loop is CASTLQGANVSNQPQHF. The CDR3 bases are TGTGCCAGCACCCTACAGGGGGCTAACGTTAGCAATCAGCCCCAGCATTTT.

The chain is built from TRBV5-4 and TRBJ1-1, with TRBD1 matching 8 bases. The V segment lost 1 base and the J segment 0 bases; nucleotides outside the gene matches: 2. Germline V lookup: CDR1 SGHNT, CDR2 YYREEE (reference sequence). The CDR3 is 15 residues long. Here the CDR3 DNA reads TGTGCCAGCAGCTTGACAGGGGGGTTGAACACTGAAGCTTTCTTT. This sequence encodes CASSLTGGLNTEAFF.

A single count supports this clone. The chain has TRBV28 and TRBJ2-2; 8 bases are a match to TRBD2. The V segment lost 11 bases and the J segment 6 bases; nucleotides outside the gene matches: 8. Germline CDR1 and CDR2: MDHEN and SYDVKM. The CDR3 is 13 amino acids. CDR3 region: CAAGTRFPGELFF. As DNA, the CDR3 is TGTGCCGCCGGGACTAGATTCCCCGGGGAGCTGTTTTTT.

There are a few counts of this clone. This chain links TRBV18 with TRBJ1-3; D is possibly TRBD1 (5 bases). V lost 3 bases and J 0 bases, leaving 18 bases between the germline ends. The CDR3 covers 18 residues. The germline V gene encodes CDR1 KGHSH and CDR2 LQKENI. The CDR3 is CASSPSGPGQLSGNTIYF. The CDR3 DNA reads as TGTGCCAGCTCACCCTCGGGCCCAGGGCAGCTCTCTGGAAACACCATATATTTT.

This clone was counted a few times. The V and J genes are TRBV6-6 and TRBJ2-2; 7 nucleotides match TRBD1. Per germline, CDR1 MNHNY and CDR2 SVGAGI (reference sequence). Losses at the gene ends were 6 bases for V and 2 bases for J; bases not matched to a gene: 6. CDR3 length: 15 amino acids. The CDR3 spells CASRDGTANTGELFF. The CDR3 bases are TGTGCCAGCAGAGATGGGACAGCCAACACCGGGGAGCTGTTTTTT.

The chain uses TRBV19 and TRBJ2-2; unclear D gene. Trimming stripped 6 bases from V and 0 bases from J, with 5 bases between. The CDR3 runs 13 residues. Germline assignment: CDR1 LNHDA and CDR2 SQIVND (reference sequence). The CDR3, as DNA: TGTGCCAGTAGGCTAGCGAACACCGGGGAGCTGTTTTTT. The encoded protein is CASRLANTGELFF.

The CDR3 sequence is CSVGDRVSSTDTQYF. The CDR3 coding sequence is TGCAGCGTTGGAGACAGGGTGTCTAGCACAGATACGCAGTATTTT. The chain links TRBV29-1 to TRBJ2-3; 7 nucleotides agree with TRBD1. V shed 4 bases, J shed 0 bases, and the junction held 7 bases outside the gene matches. Germline V gene data show CDR1 as SQVTM and CDR2 as ANQGSEA. The CDR3 loop spans 15 amino acids.

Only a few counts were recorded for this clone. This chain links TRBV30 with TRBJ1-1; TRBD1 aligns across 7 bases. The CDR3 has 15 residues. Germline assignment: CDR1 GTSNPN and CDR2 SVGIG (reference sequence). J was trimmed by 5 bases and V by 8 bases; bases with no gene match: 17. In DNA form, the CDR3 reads TGTGCCGGGTCCAGACAGGGATCCTCACAGACTGAAGCTTTCTTT. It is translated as CAGSRQGSSQTEAFF.

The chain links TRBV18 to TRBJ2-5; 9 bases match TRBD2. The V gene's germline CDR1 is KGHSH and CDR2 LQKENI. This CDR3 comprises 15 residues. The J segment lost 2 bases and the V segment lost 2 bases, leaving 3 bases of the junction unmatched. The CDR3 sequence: CASSPKLAGQETQYF. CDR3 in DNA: TGTGCCAGCTCACCAAAACTAGCGGGTCAAGAGACCCAGTACTTC.